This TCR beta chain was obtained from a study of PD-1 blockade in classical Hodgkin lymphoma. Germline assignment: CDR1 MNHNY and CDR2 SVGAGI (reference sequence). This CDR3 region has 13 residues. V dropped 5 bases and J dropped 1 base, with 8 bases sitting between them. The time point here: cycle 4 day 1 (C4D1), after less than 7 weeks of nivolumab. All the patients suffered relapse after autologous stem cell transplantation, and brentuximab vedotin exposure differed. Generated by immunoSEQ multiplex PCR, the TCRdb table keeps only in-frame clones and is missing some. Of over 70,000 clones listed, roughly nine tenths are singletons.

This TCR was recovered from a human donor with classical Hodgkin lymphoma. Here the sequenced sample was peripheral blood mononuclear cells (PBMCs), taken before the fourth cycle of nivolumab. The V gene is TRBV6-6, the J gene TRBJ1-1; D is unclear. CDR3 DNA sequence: TGTGCCAGCAGTCGCCTCGGGAACACTGAAGCTTTCTTT. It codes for CASSRLGNTEAFF.